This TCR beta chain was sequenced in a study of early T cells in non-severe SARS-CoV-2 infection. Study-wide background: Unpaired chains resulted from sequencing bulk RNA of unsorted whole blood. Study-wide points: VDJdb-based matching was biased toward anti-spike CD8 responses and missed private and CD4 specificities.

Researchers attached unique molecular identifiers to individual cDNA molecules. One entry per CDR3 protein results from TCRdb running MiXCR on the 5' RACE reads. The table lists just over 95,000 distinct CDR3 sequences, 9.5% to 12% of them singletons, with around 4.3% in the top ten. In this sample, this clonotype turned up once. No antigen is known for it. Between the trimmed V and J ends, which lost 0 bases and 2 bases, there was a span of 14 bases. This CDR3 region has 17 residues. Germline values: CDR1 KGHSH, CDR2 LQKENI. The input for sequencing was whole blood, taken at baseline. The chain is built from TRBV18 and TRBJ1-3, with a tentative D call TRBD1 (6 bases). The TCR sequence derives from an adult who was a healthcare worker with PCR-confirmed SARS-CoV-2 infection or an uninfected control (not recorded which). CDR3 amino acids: CASSPPSAGAPGNTIYF. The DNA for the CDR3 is TGTGCCAGCTCACCACCATCAGCAGGGGCGCCTGGAAACACCATATATTTT. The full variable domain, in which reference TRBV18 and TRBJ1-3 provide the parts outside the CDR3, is NAGVMQNPRHLVRRRGQEARLRCSPMKGHSHVYWYRQLPEEGLKFMVYLQKENIIDESGMPKERFSAEFPKEGPSILRIQQVVRGDSAAYFCASSPPSAGAPGNTIYFGEGSWLTVV.